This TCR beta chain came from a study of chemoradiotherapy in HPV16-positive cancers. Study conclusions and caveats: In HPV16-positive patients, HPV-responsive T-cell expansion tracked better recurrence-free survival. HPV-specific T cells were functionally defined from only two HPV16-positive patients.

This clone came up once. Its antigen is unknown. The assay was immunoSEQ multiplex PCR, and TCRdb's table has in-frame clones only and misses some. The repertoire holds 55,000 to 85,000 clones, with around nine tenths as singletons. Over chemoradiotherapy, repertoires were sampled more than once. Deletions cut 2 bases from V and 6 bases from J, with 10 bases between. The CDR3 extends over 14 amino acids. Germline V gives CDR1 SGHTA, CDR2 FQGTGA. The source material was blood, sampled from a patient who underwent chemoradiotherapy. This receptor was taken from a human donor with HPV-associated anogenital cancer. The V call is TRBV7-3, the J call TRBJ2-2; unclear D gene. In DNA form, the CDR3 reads TGTGCCAGCAGCTTAGGGTCAGGTTCCGGGGAGCTGTTTTTT. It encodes CASSLGSGSGELFF.